Listed here are 22 T cell receptor beta chains from one sample, sequenced in a study of cytomegalovirus exposure and HLA in healthy donors. Use of 60 Vbeta and 13 Jbeta primers characterized the PCR. Some clones are missing from TCRdb's copy, which holds only in-frame ones; the method was immunoSEQ multiplex PCR. This table holds 55,000 or so clones, about 82% found once. Input material: PBMCs. All receptors come from a man younger than 40 in good health and CMV-seronegative.

This clone was seen once. The V gene is TRBV30, the J gene TRBJ1-4, with a tentative D call TRBD1 (5 bases). Germline values: CDR1 GTSNPN, CDR2 SVGIG (reference sequence). Trimming removed 5 bases from V and 0 bases from J, with 13 bases in between. The CDR3 length is 15 residues. The CDR3 bases are TGTGCCTGGGACGGTCGGGGGGCAACTAATGAAAAACTGTTTTTT. Translated, it gives CAWDGRGATNEKLFF.

The chain carries TRBV7-9 and TRBJ1-1, with 7 bases identical to TRBD1. Germline V gene lookup returns CDR1 SEHNR and CDR2 FQNEAQ (reference sequence). The CDR3 length is 14 residues. Trimming at V came to 8 bases and at J to 3 bases, leaving 9 bases not matched to a gene. CDR3 sequence reads: CASGEIQGDTEAFF. CDR3 sequence (DNA): TGTGCCAGCGGGGAGATCCAGGGGGACACTGAAGCTTTCTTT. The entire variable domain, with the rest obtained from reference TRBV7-9 and TRBJ1-1, is as follows: DTGVSQNPRHKITKRGQNVTFRCDPISEHNRLYWYRQTLGQGPEFLTYFQNEAQLEKSRLLSDRFSAERPKGSFSTLEIQRTEQGDSAMYLCASGEIQGDTEAFFGQGTRLTVV.

This clone occurred a few times. V usage is TRBV5-4 and J usage is TRBJ2-5, with D hard to call. The CDR3 runs 15 residues. Trimming left V 3 bases short and J 3 bases short, with 15 bases between. Germline CDR1 is SGHNT and CDR2 is YYREEE (reference sequence). CDR3 region: CASSSTKNRKETQYF. The CDR3 nucleotides are TGTGCCAGCAGCTCCACTAAGAACCGGAAAGAGACCCAGTACTTC.

The chain joins TRBV7-2 to TRBJ1-5; possibly TRBD1 for D (5 bases). Looked up from germline, CDR1 is SGHTA and CDR2 is FQGNSA. V lost 1 base and J lost 3, with 10 bases in between. CDR3 size: 15 residues. The chain's CDR3 is CASSLEGQHNQPQHF. CDR3 nucleotides: TGTGCCAGCAGCTTAGAGGGGCAGCACAATCAGCCCCAGCATTTT.

This clone has only one observation. This sequence joins TRBV14 and TRBJ2-1; D might be TRBD1 (6 bases). From germline, CDR1 is SGHDN and CDR2 FVKESK. This CDR3 contains 15 residues. The ends were cut back, 4 bases at V and 3 bases at J, with 13 bases in the middle. The CDR3 coding sequence is TGTGCCAGCAGCCGACCCGGGACAAGCTACAATGAGCAGTTCTTC. As protein: CASSRPGTSYNEQFF.

The rearrangement joins TRBV28 to TRBJ1-3; 7 nucleotides line up with TRBD1. Per germline, CDR1 MDHEN and CDR2 SYDVKM. The trim removed 5 bases at V and 2 bases at J, leaving 3 bases unmatched. The CDR3 contains 14 residues. The CDR3 sequence is CASSVDRTGNTIYF. The CDR3 nucleotides are TGTGCCAGCAGTGTGGACAGGACTGGAAACACCATATATTTT.

This clone has only one observation. V gene TRBV18 combines with J gene TRBJ2-1; 10 bases fit TRBD1. Germline V gene sequence: CDR1 KGHSH, CDR2 LQKENI. The CDR3 consists of 15 residues. Trimming at V came to 4 bases and at J to 8 bases, leaving 8 bases not matched to a gene. The CDR3 region has the DNA TGTGCCAGCTCACGACTTCCCGGGACAGGGGATGAGCAGTTCTTC. Translation: CASSRLPGTGDEQFF.

The chain recombines TRBV5-1 with TRBJ2-3; 7 bases are shared with TRBD2. The CDR3 loop spans 15 amino acids. V lost 0 bases and J lost 0; bases outside the gene matches: 1. CDR1 SGHRS and CDR2 YFSETQ come from the germline V gene. The CDR3 here is CASSLAGGSTDTQYF. The CDR3 DNA sequence: TGCGCCAGCAGCTTGGCGGGGGGTAGCACAGATACGCAGTATTTT.

This chain uses TRBV29-1 with TRBJ2-5; 7 nucleotides line up with TRBD1. The J call is doubtful: the DNA matches TRBJ2-7 better. Looked up from germline, CDR1 is SQVTM and CDR2 is ANQGSEA. CDR3 length equals 13 residues. CDR3 in DNA: TGCAGCGCGAAGACAGGGAGAATCCACGAGCAGTACTTC. It codes for CSAKTGRIHEQYF.

This clone was counted once. The chain combines TRBV30 with TRBJ2-7; the match to TRBD2 covers 15 bases. V was clipped by 4 bases and J by 3 bases; unmatched bases: 10. CDR1 GTSNPN and CDR2 SVGIG come from the germline V gene (reference sequence). The CDR3 runs 17 residues. The CDR3 bases are TGTGCCTGGACCCAAGGACTAGCGGGAGGGAGTTTCTACGAGCAGTACTTC. Encoded protein: CAWTQGLAGGSFYEQYF.

Note on this clone: The junction differs from germline at one of its ends, possibly a read error. The genes are TRBV2 and TRBJ2-3, with 15 positions matching TRBD2. From germline, CDR1 is SNHLY and CDR2 FYNNEI. The CDR3 length is 17 residues. DNA for the CDR3: TGTACCAGCAGCCGGACTAGCGGGGGGGCCAAGCAAAATACGCAGTATTTT. Translating gives CTSSRTSGGAKQNTQYF.

The chain combines TRBV11-2 with TRBJ2-1; the match to TRBD2 covers 8 bases. The CDR3 consists of 16 residues. Germline CDR1 reads SGHAT; CDR2 reads FQNNGV. The trim removed 2 bases at V and 2 bases at J, leaving 5 bases unmatched. CDR3 amino acids: CASSLSAGEPYNEQFF. The CDR3 DNA follows: TGTGCCAGCAGCTTATCAGCGGGAGAGCCCTACAATGAGCAGTTCTTC.

There are a few counts of this clone. The V call is TRBV12-2, the J call TRBJ2-5; the table's D call, TRBD2, has no DNA check behind it. TRBV12-2 is listed as a pseudogene. There are 14 residues in the CDR3. The CDR3 nucleotides read TGTGCAAGTCGCTTCTTAGCGGGGCAAGAGACCCAGTACTTC. As protein: CASRFLAGQETQYF.

This clone was picked up a small number of times. This chain joins TRBV5-1 and TRBJ1-2, with 10 nucleotides matching TRBD1. Germline V gene sequence: CDR1 SGHRS, CDR2 YFSETQ. J lost 3 bases, V lost 5 bases, and 4 bases had no gene match. CDR3 length: 14 amino acids. This CDR3 is CASRSGTGDYGYTF. In nucleotides, the CDR3 is TGCGCCAGCAGATCCGGGACAGGGGACTATGGCTACACCTTC.

This CDR3 reads CASSQEAGSSYEQYF. CDR3 DNA: TGCGCCAGCAGCCAAGAAGCGGGCAGCTCCTACGAGCAGTACTTC. The chain recombines TRBV4-1 with TRBJ2-7; TRBD2 is a possible D gene (6 bases). The germline CDR1 and CDR2 sequences are MGHRA and YSYEKL. Trimming took 0 bases from V and 0 from J, leaving 9 bases between them. This CDR3 has 15 residues.

The chain couples TRBV7-6 to TRBJ1-1; the D gene is possibly TRBD1 (5 bases). Germline values: CDR1 SGHVS, CDR2 FNYEAQ. V lost 1 base and J lost 1, with 7 bases in between. CDR3 length: 14 residues. The CDR3 loop reads CASSLGQGNTEAFF. The CDR3 DNA reads as TGTGCCAGCAGCTTAGGGCAGGGGAACACTGAAGCTTTCTTT.

The chain is built from TRBV5-4 and TRBJ2-5; 11 bases agree with TRBD2. With 4 bases clipped from V and 2 bases from J, the junction kept 7 bases outside the gene matches. The germline CDR1 and CDR2 sequences are SGHNT and YYREEE (reference sequence). The CDR3 runs 16 residues. CDR3 DNA sequence: TGTGCCAGCAGCGGACGGACTAGCGGGCAACAAGAGACCCAGTACTTC. Its protein is CASSGRTSGQQETQYF.

This clone came up a few times. The chain is built from TRBV7-6 and TRBJ1-4; D unclear. Deletions cut 1 base from V and 7 bases from J, with 10 bases between. This CDR3 spans 14 amino acids. Germline CDR1 SGHVS, CDR2 FNYEAQ. The CDR3: CASSLGLSGEKLFF. The CDR3 nucleotides read TGTGCCAGCAGCTTAGGACTATCCGGTGAAAAACTGTTTTTT.

The V call is TRBV5-4, the J call TRBJ1-2; maybe TRBD1 (6 bases). The CDR3 contains 15 residues. Trimming took off 4 bases at V and 2 bases at J, with 15 bases between the two ends. Germline V gene sequence: CDR1 SGHNT, CDR2 YYREEE (reference sequence). The CDR3 region has the DNA TGTGCCAGCAGCGGTGCCAGGGGCTCGAACTATGGCTACACCTTC. Its protein product is CASSGARGSNYGYTF.

This sequence joins TRBV18 and TRBJ1-1, with D perhaps matching TRBD1 (6 bases). The CDR3 extends over 15 amino acids. Trimming took off 2 bases at V and 1 base at J, with 11 bases between the two ends. Germline lookup yields CDR1 KGHSH and CDR2 LQKENI. CDR3 nucleotide sequence: TGTGCCAGCTCACCATGGGACACCCAGAACACTGAAGCTTTCTTT. The encoded protein is CASSPWDTQNTEAFF.

The chain has TRBV14 and TRBJ2-1; TRBD1 is a possible D gene (5 bases). V dropped 4 bases and J dropped 0 bases, with 10 bases sitting between them. Germline CDR1 is SGHDN and CDR2 is FVKESK. This CDR3 is 15 amino acids long. This CDR3 is CASSRQMSSYNEQFF. The CDR3 DNA reads TGTGCCAGCAGCCGACAGATGAGCTCCTACAATGAGCAGTTCTTC.

The gene calls are TRBV20-1 and TRBJ2-3, with a possible D match to TRBD2 (5 bases). V lost 7 bases and J lost 4, with 9 bases in between. This CDR3 is built from 11 residues. CDR1 DFQATT and CDR2 SNEGSKA come from the germline V gene (reference sequence). The chain's CDR3 is CSGPLADTQYF. For the CDR3, the DNA is TGCAGTGGTCCACTAGCAGATACGCAGTATTTT.